This record covers a single T cell receptor (beta chain). In the source study's methods: From reference gene primer amplification, estimates of nucleated cell counts were derived. The repertoire was sequenced with immunoSEQ multiplex PCR; TCRdb's copy has only in-frame clones and lacks some. V and J calls and clone size are those listed in that table; D and trimming were worked out from the DNA. The table records 100,000 to 130,000 clones, about 80% of them present only once. These data belong to a study of blood T cell repertoires in COVID-19. Turning to the study itself: Acute and convalescent COVID-19 samples came from the United States, Italy and Spain. PBMCs, B-cell-depleted T cells, or T cells provided the cDNA or gDNA that made up the material.

This sequence was found in a woman aged 70-85 years with acute or convalescent COVID-19. Sequenced: peripheral blood.

CDR3 in amino acids: CASRSLTTAFF. CDR3 DNA sequence: TGTGCCAGCAGAAGCCTAACCACAGCTTTCTTT. The rearrangement joins TRBV6-5 to TRBJ1-1; D is unclear. Germline CDR1 MNHEY, CDR2 SVGAGI. CDR3 length: 11 residues. V lost 6 bases, J lost 10 bases, and 12 bases lay in between.